These 21 T cell receptor beta chains were sequenced from one sample in a study of PD-L1 blockade in urothelial cancer. Assay used: immunoSEQ multiplex PCR; TCRdb lists only in-frame clones, some missing. The sample carries 100,000 or so clones, roughly nine tenths recorded once. The source material was PBMCs, sampled around atezolizumab (anti-PD-L1) treatment. The receptors were sampled from a woman older than 75 with urothelial cancer.

The rearrangement links TRBV11-3 to TRBJ2-7; a possible D gene is TRBD2 (5 bases). The CDR3 spans 14 residues. CDR1 and CDR2 (germline): SGHNT, YENEEA. V gave up 5 bases and J gave up 3 bases, with 14 bases separating them. The CDR3: CASSPGGRYYEQYF. Written as DNA, the CDR3 is TGTGCCAGCAGCCCTGGTGGGAGATACTACGAGCAGTACTTC.

This chain's CDR3 is CASSLGGGTIPDEQFF. CDR3 DNA sequence: TGCGCCAGCAGCTTGGGCGGGGGGACCATACCTGATGAGCAGTTCTTC. The chain uses TRBV5-1 and TRBJ2-1; TRBD2 matches at 8 bases. J lost 8 bases, V lost 0 bases, and 10 bases had no gene match. The CDR3 is 16 amino acids. The germline CDR1 and CDR2 sequences are SGHRS and YFSETQ.

The rearrangement joins TRBV30 to TRBJ2-5; TRBD2 is a possible D gene (5 bases). V lost 2 bases and J 5 bases, leaving 9 bases between the germline ends. CDR1 GTSNPN and CDR2 SVGIG come from the germline V gene (reference sequence). The CDR3 has 12 residues. The CDR3 DNA sequence: TGTGCCTGGAGTCCCCGAGGGGAGACCCAGTACTTC. Translated, it gives CAWSPRGETQYF.

V usage is TRBV30 and J usage is TRBJ2-4; 7 bases map to TRBD1. Germline V gene sequence: CDR1 GTSNPN, CDR2 SVGIG (reference sequence). This CDR3 comprises 15 residues. V trimming: 4 bases; J trimming: 0 bases; junction bases outside the gene matches: 6. CDR3 sequence (DNA): TGTGCCTGGACCCCGACAGGGCTAGCCAAAAACATTCAGTACTTC. It translates to CAWTPTGLAKNIQYF.

The chain has TRBV27 and TRBJ2-7; TRBD1 aligns across 9 bases. Germline V gene lookup returns CDR1 MNHEY and CDR2 SMNVEV (reference sequence). The CDR3 has 14 amino acids. After removal of 4 bases from V and 3 bases from J, the junction contained 4 bases not matched to a gene. CDR3 sequence reads: CASSSTGGFYEQYF. CDR3 sequence (DNA): TGTGCCAGCAGTTCGACAGGGGGTTTCTACGAGCAGTACTTC.

This clone was picked up one time. For the CDR3, the DNA is TGTGCCAGCAGCAGGGGACAACAAGGACGTTCAGGAGACATTCAGTACTTC. Amino acids: CASSRGQQGRSGDIQYF. The V gene is TRBV9, the J gene TRBJ2-4; D possibly corresponds to TRBD1 (6 bases). The CDR3 runs to 17 residues. V lost 4 bases and J lost 8, with 25 bases in between. The germline V gene has CDR1 SGDLS and CDR2 YYNGEE.

This clone has just one count. The chain is built from TRBV5-1 and TRBJ2-1, with a weak D call TRBD1 (6 bases). V gave up 5 bases and J gave up 6 bases, with 18 bases separating them. The CDR3 is made up of 15 amino acids. Germline CDR1 SGHRS, CDR2 YFSETQ. CDR3 region: CASRGQPDLFNEQFF. The CDR3 DNA reads TGCGCCAGCAGAGGACAGCCAGACCTCTTCAATGAGCAGTTCTTC.

This chain joins TRBV7-7 and TRBJ2-7; possible D gene TRBD2, 7 bases. V was trimmed by 8 bases and J by 3 bases, leaving 20 bases between them. Germline assignment: CDR1 SSHAT and CDR2 FNYEAQ (reference sequence). The CDR3 is 15 residues long. As DNA, the CDR3 is TGTGCCAGCTCGATAGGGGGGGGTGGGAGCTACGAGCAGTACTTC. It yields the protein CASSIGGGGSYEQYF.

This clone appeared once. The chain uses TRBV10-3 and TRBJ2-1, with D possibly matching TRBD2 (5 bases). This CDR3 is 15 amino acids long. Germline V gene lookup returns CDR1 ENHRY and CDR2 SYGVKD. With 0 bases removed from V and 9 bases from J, the gap between germline ends came to 15 bases. CDR3 sequence: CAISESSSFSSEQFF. For the CDR3, the DNA is TGTGCCATCAGTGAGTCCTCTAGCTTCAGTAGTGAGCAGTTCTTC.

This sequence joins TRBV28 and TRBJ2-2; D not certain. The CDR3 extends over 13 amino acids. Germline CDR1 and CDR2: MDHEN and SYDVKM. Trimming left V 3 bases short and J 4 bases short, with 6 bases between. In DNA, the CDR3 is TGTGCCAGCAGTTTTGTGCGCACCGGGGAGCTGTTTTTT. Its translation is CASSFVRTGELFF. The full variable domain, its missing parts supplied by reference TRBV28 and TRBJ2-2, is DVKVTQSSRYLVKRTGEKVFLECVQDMDHENMFWYRQDPGLGLRLIYFSYDVKMKEKGDIPEGYSVSREKKERFSLILESASTNQTSMYLCASSFVRTGELFFGEGSRLTVL.

The chain couples TRBV10-3 to TRBJ1-1; perhaps TRBD1 as D (5 bases). Germline V gene sequence: CDR1 ENHRY, CDR2 SYGVKD. Trimming removed 4 bases at V and 6 bases at J, with 15 bases between. The CDR3 has 14 residues. This CDR3 reads CAISAGGGKAEAFF. In nucleotides, the CDR3 is TGTGCCATCAGTGCCGGGGGGGGAAAAGCTGAAGCTTTCTTT.

The genes are TRBV28 and TRBJ1-1; possible D gene TRBD1, 6 bases. This CDR3 comprises 13 residues. Trimming stripped 6 bases from V and 4 bases from J, with 12 bases between. The germline gives CDR1 MDHEN, CDR2 SYDVKM. The CDR3 DNA is TGTGCCAGCAGCACCCCACAGGGCACTGAAGCTTTCTTT. This translates into CASSTPQGTEAFF.

The chain links TRBV10-2 to TRBJ1-5, with D possibly matching TRBD1 (5 bases). Per germline, CDR1 WSHSY and CDR2 SAAADI. CDR3 length: 13 residues. V lost 2 bases, J lost 7 bases, and 9 bases lay in between. Written as DNA, the CDR3 is TGCGCCAGCAGTGAGGGAGGGGAACAGCCCCAGCATTTT. Its translation: CASSEGGEQPQHF.

The rearrangement joins TRBV18 to TRBJ2-7, with D unclear. This CDR3 has 12 residues. V was trimmed by 6 bases and J by 4 bases, leaving 10 bases between them. The V gene's germline CDR1 is KGHSH and CDR2 LQKENI. Written as DNA, the CDR3 is TGTGCCAGCTCGAACCTCTATTACGAGCAGTACTTC. It is translated as CASSNLYYEQYF.

The genes are TRBV2 and TRBJ2-3; D may be TRBD2 (6 bases). CDR3 length equals 14 residues. Trimming stripped 7 bases from V and 3 bases from J, with 14 bases between. The germline V gene has CDR1 SNHLY and CDR2 FYNNEI. Written as DNA, the CDR3 is TGTGCCAGCATTCCGGGGGTAGCGACAGATACGCAGTATTTT. This sequence encodes CASIPGVATDTQYF.

The chain joins TRBV7-3 to TRBJ1-1, with D tentatively TRBD1 (6 bases). The CDR3 has 14 residues. V gave up 5 bases and J gave up 1 base, with 11 bases separating them. CDR1 is SGHTA and CDR2 is FQGTGA in the germline V gene. CDR3 protein: CASSQQGSNTEAFF. Here the CDR3 DNA reads TGTGCCAGCAGCCAACAGGGATCGAACACTGAAGCTTTCTTT.

This clone has a single count. The CDR3 here is CASRSPGGGASGGYTF. The CDR3 coding sequence is TGCGCCAGCAGATCCCCCGGGGGAGGGGCTTCAGGTGGCTACACCTTC. The genes are TRBV5-1 and TRBJ1-2; possibly TRBD1 for D (5 bases). Germline lookup yields CDR1 SGHRS and CDR2 YFSETQ. Trimming left V 5 bases short and J 7 bases short, with 24 bases between. This CDR3 region has 16 residues.

The rearrangement uses TRBV19 and TRBJ1-5, with D possibly TRBD1 on 5 matching bases. V dropped 4 bases and J dropped 1 base, with 14 bases sitting between them. Germline assignment: CDR1 LNHDA and CDR2 SQIVND (reference sequence). The CDR3 consists of 16 residues. CDR3 DNA: TGTGCCAGTAGTACCCGAGGGGAGGGAAGCAATCAGCCCCAGCATTTT. Translation: CASSTRGEGSNQPQHF.

Only one count was recorded for this clone. The V call is TRBV19, the J call TRBJ1-1, with D possibly matching TRBD1 (6 bases). CDR1 and CDR2 from the germline V gene are LNHDA and SQIVND (reference sequence). V lost 7 bases, J lost 1 base, and 13 bases lay in between. This CDR3 contains 14 residues. The CDR3 sequence is CASNRQVWNTEAFF. CDR3 DNA sequence: TGTGCCAGTAACCGACAGGTGTGGAACACTGAAGCTTTCTTT.

This sequence joins TRBV9 and TRBJ2-1; D call uncertain. Looked up from germline, CDR1 is SGDLS and CDR2 is YYNGEE. V lost 2 bases to trimming and J lost 2 bases, with 11 bases between them. CDR3 length equals 15 residues. CDR3 nucleotide sequence: TGTGCCAGCAGCGTCACGGCACAGACCTACAATGAGCAGTTCTTC. This encodes CASSVTAQTYNEQFF.

The rearrangement links TRBV18 to TRBJ1-4; possibly TRBD1 for D (6 bases). Trimming cost V 2 bases and J 8 bases, with 18 bases left between them. Germline V gene lookup returns CDR1 KGHSH and CDR2 LQKENI. The CDR3 totals 16 residues. The CDR3 region is CASSPVRGQGTEKLFF. In DNA, the CDR3 is TGTGCCAGCTCACCAGTGAGGGGTCAGGGGACAGAAAAACTGTTTTTT.